Below, 23 T cell receptor beta chains from the same sample are listed, as sequenced in a study of cytomegalovirus exposure and HLA in healthy donors. Profiling relied on immunoSEQ multiplex PCR, and the TCRdb table lists in-frame clones only, not all of them. The sample lists 68,000 or so clones; around 97% were seen once. Sequenced input: PBMCs. The receptors originated from a man aged 18 to 30 in good health and CMV-seronegative.

The gene calls are TRBV28 and TRBJ1-1; 7 bases agree with TRBD1. The J segment lost 1 base and the V segment lost 11 bases, leaving 10 bases of the junction unmatched. Looked up from germline, CDR1 is MDHEN and CDR2 is SYDVKM. The CDR3 extends over 14 amino acids. The CDR3 bases are TGTGCCGGCAAGACAGGGAGGACGAACACTGAAGCTTTCTTT. This translates into CAGKTGRTNTEAFF.

V gene TRBV21-1 combines with J gene TRBJ2-4; the D call TRBD1 from the table was never checked on the DNA. TRBV21-1 constitutes a pseudogene. The CDR3 covers 14 residues. The CDR3 region is CASSKPDRGDIQYF. The CDR3 nucleotides are TGTGCCAGCAGCAAACCCGACAGGGGAGACATTCAGTACTTC.

The V call is TRBV7-2, the J call TRBJ2-2, with 9 positions matching TRBD1. From germline, CDR1 is SGHTA and CDR2 FQGNSA. The V and J ends lost 4 bases and 4 bases, in that order; junction bases with no gene match: 7. The CDR3 sequence is 16 residues long. The DNA of the CDR3 is TGTGCCAGCAGCTATGGACAGGGGAGGACCACCGGGGAGCTGTTTTTT. It yields the protein CASSYGQGRTTGELFF. Variable domain in full (rest from reference TRBV7-2 and TRBJ2-2): GAGVSQSPSNKVTEKGKDVELRCDPISGHTALYWYRQSLGQGLEFLIYFQGNSAPDKSGLPSDRFSAERTGGSVSTLTIQRTQQEDSAVYLCASSYGQGRTTGELFFGEGSRLTVL.

This chain uses TRBV21-1 with TRBJ2-7; TRBD1 was called by the table and not checked on the DNA. TRBV21-1 is a documented pseudogene. The CDR3 has 18 amino acids. Here the CDR3 reads CASSTKKGVYRPVHGQYF. DNA for the CDR3: TGTGCCAGCAGCACCAAAAAGGGGGTTTATAGACCGGTACATGGGCAGTACTTC.

The V and J genes are TRBV18 and TRBJ1-4; no firm D call. This CDR3 has 14 residues. V lost 3 bases to trimming and J lost 4 bases, with 9 bases between them. Germline CDR1 and CDR2: KGHSH and LQKENI. In nucleotides, the CDR3 is TGTGCCAGCTCACCCGATGCGGATAATGAAAAACTGTTTTTT. Translated, it gives CASSPDADNEKLFF.

The chain recombines TRBV28 with TRBJ1-1, with D tentatively TRBD1 (5 bases). The V end lost 3 bases, the J end lost 1 base, and 18 bases lay between the germline ends. CDR1 and CDR2 (germline): MDHEN, SYDVKM. The CDR3 loop spans 17 amino acids. The CDR3 sequence is CASSFMYDSSSNTEAFF. Written as DNA, the CDR3 is TGTGCCAGCAGTTTCATGTACGACAGTTCTTCGAACACTGAAGCTTTCTTT.

This clone occurred once. V is TRBV30 and J is TRBJ1-2; 7 nucleotides line up with TRBD1. The CDR3 extends over 13 amino acids. Germline CDR1 is GTSNPN and CDR2 is SVGIG (reference sequence). The junction had 6 bases not matched to a gene; V was cut back by 0 bases and J by 8 bases. In DNA form, the CDR3 reads TGTGCCTGGAGTGTCAAGGGGGCCGGAGGCTACACCTTC. Translation gives CAWSVKGAGGYTF.

This rearrangement joins TRBV2 to TRBJ1-4; TRBD1 might be the D (5 bases). Germline V gene data show CDR1 as SNHLY and CDR2 as FYNNEI. The CDR3 consists of 15 residues. Trimming removed 2 bases from V and 4 bases from J, with 11 bases in between. The CDR3 is CASSEWGVSNEKLFF. The CDR3, as DNA: TGTGCCAGCAGTGAATGGGGGGTTAGTAATGAAAAACTGTTTTTT.

The V call is TRBV4-2, the J call TRBJ1-1; weak D call: TRBD1 (5 bases). Germline V gene lookup returns CDR1 LGHNA and CDR2 YNFKEQ. V was shortened by 0 bases and J by 4 bases, with 18 bases between the two germline ends. The CDR3 loop spans 17 amino acids. CDR3 sequence reads: CASSQDRGSGRSTEAFF. For the CDR3, the DNA is TGTGCCAGCAGCCAAGATAGGGGCTCCGGAAGGAGCACTGAAGCTTTCTTT.

The chain carries TRBV10-3 and TRBJ1-4; TRBD1 matches 10 bases. The germline V gene encodes CDR1 ENHRY and CDR2 SYGVKD. The CDR3 totals 15 residues. J gave up 8 bases and V 2 bases, and 5 bases lay outside the gene matches. CDR3: CAISEGTGVEEKLFF. CDR3 nucleotide sequence: TGTGCCATCAGTGAGGGGACAGGGGTGGAGGAAAAACTGTTTTTT.

The rearrangement links TRBV27 to TRBJ1-5; D ambiguous. The germline gives CDR1 MNHEY, CDR2 SMNVEV (reference sequence). V gave up 5 bases and J gave up 2 bases, with 13 bases separating them. This CDR3 has 15 amino acids. Here the CDR3 reads CASSPVPEGNQPQHF. The CDR3 DNA reads TGTGCCAGCAGTCCGGTCCCGGAGGGCAATCAGCCCCAGCATTTT.

J is TRBJ1-1 and V is TRBV2; 7 bases align to TRBD1. CDR3 length: 15 amino acids. J was trimmed by 6 bases and V by 2 bases; bases with no gene match: 9. Germline CDR1 is SNHLY and CDR2 is FYNNEI. As DNA, the CDR3 is TGTGCCAGCAGTGAACCGGGACAGTCGGGTCCTGAAGCTTTCTTT. Translated, it gives CASSEPGQSGPEAFF.

This rearrangement joins TRBV2 to TRBJ2-3, with D perhaps TRBD2 (7 bases). Germline V gene lookup returns CDR1 SNHLY and CDR2 FYNNEI. V lost 7 bases and J lost 9, with 17 bases in between. This CDR3 spans 13 amino acids. The CDR3 region is CASNRDYKGTQYF. The CDR3 region has the DNA TGTGCCAGCAACAGGGACTATAAAGGGACGCAGTATTTT.

The chain joins TRBV7-9 to TRBJ2-2, with 10 bases identical to TRBD2. Germline CDR1 SEHNR, CDR2 FQNEAQ (reference sequence). Losses at the gene ends were 4 bases for V and 2 bases for J; bases not matched to a gene: 10. The CDR3 consists of 18 residues. The CDR3 sequence: CASSSPTGTSENTGELFF. The CDR3 nucleotides are TGTGCCAGCAGCTCGCCCACCGGGACTAGCGAAAACACCGGGGAGCTGTTTTTT.

The chain carries TRBV28 and TRBJ2-3; unclear D gene. The CDR3 is 12 amino acids. V was trimmed by 5 bases and J by 1 base, leaving 4 bases between them. In germline, CDR1 is MDHEN, CDR2 SYDVKM. CDR3 sequence: CASSRGTDTQYF. The CDR3 DNA follows: TGTGCCAGCAGTCGAGGCACAGATACGCAGTATTTT.

This chain joins TRBV4-2 and TRBJ1-5, with D perhaps matching TRBD1 (5 bases). The CDR3 runs 15 residues. The germline V and J ends were trimmed by 5 bases and 3 bases, with 14 bases remaining between them. Germline values: CDR1 LGHNA, CDR2 YNFKEQ. CDR3 residues: CASSYSGADNQPQHF. Here the CDR3 DNA reads TGTGCCAGCAGCTACTCTGGGGCGGACAATCAGCCCCAGCATTTT.

This chain links TRBV7-9 with TRBJ1-1, with TRBD1 as a possible D gene (5 bases). This CDR3 has 15 amino acids. The germline gives CDR1 SEHNR, CDR2 FQNEAQ (reference sequence). V lost 3 bases, J lost 4 bases, and 15 bases lay in between. CDR3 DNA: TGTGCCAGCAGCTTCGAAGAGATGGGGGGCACTGAAGCTTTCTTT. Protein product: CASSFEEMGGTEAFF.

This clone was observed a single time. This chain joins TRBV9 and TRBJ1-2, with 10 bases fitting TRBD1. Per the germline V gene, CDR1 is SGDLS and CDR2 is YYNGEE. J gave up 2 bases and V 0 bases, and 1 base lay outside the gene matches. The CDR3 covers 15 residues. The CDR3 DNA follows: TGTGCCAGCAGCGTAGAGACAGGGGGCAACTATGGCTACACCTTC. Encoded protein: CASSVETGGNYGYTF.

The V gene is TRBV5-4, the J gene TRBJ2-5; 7 bases map to TRBD2. The germline CDR1 and CDR2 sequences are SGHNT and YYREEE (reference sequence). The V and J ends lost 0 bases and 3 bases, in that order; junction bases with no gene match: 2. This CDR3 has 14 amino acids. Here the CDR3 reads CASSLALAEETQYF. In DNA, the CDR3 is TGTGCCAGCAGCTTGGCCCTAGCGGAAGAGACCCAGTACTTC.

The chain joins TRBV27 to TRBJ1-1; TRBD1 might be the D (6 bases). This CDR3 region has 13 residues. V lost 5 bases, J lost 0 bases, and 7 bases lay in between. The germline V gene has CDR1 MNHEY and CDR2 SMNVEV (reference sequence). For the CDR3, the DNA is TGTGCCAGCAGTCAGGGGATGAACACTGAAGCTTTCTTT. It encodes CASSQGMNTEAFF.

This sequence joins TRBV28 and TRBJ2-5; 8 bases are a match to TRBD2. The trim removed 5 bases at V and 0 bases at J, leaving 5 bases unmatched. Germline CDR1 and CDR2: MDHEN and SYDVKM. The CDR3 runs to 15 residues. CDR3 DNA sequence: TGTGCCAGCAGTCTCGGGGGGGACAACCAAGAGACCCAGTACTTC. Translating gives CASSLGGDNQETQYF.

This clone was detected only a few times. This chain joins TRBV2 and TRBJ1-2; TRBD1 matches 8 bases. There are 13 residues in the CDR3. V lost 5 bases, J lost 4 bases, and 3 bases stayed unmatched. Germline V lookup: CDR1 SNHLY, CDR2 FYNNEI. The CDR3 DNA reads as TGTGCCAGCAGTAACGACAGGGGCTATGGCTACACCTTC. As protein: CASSNDRGYGYTF.

The J gene is TRBJ1-3, the V gene TRBV27, with D uncertain. Per germline, CDR1 MNHEY and CDR2 SMNVEV (reference sequence). V dropped 4 bases and J dropped 4 bases, with 14 bases sitting between them. This CDR3 contains 15 residues. The CDR3 nucleotides are TGTGCCAGCAGTTCCGCCCCCATCACAGGAAACACCATATATTTT. Its protein product is CASSSAPITGNTIYF.